The rows below give T cell receptor beta chains drawn from one sample of a study of CXCR3-negative and CXCR3-positive naive CD8 T cells. For each CDR3 protein, TCRdb gives one entry from its re-call of the 5' RACE reads, without DNA. The sample holds 120,000 to 150,000 distinct CDR3 sequences. The material sequenced was naive CXCR3+ CD8+ T cells from blood. Receptors were obtained from a human donor in good health. Some clones in this sample may be carry-over from other donors' samples. The CDR3 runs from the conserved cysteine through the conserved F or W. Fields, in order: V gene, J gene, CDR3 protein.

>TRBV5-4|TRBJ2-5
CASSLASAGEYQETQYF
>TRBV28|TRBJ2-2
CASSSPWGAEELFF
>TRBV30|TRBJ2-7
CAWSLGGHMGGEQYF
>TRBV29-1|TRBJ2-7
CSVVPIGTGINYEQYF
>TRBV29-1|TRBJ2-7
CSVEDGSTGYGYEQYF
>TRBV21-1|TRBJ2-7
CASSKIFTGNNGEQYF
>TRBV4-1|TRBJ1-1
CASSQETGRATAFF
>TRBV20-1|TRBJ2-7
CSARTASYEQYF
>TRBV28|TRBJ2-7
CASRSTHVGGFYEQYF
>TRBV7-9|TRBJ2-7
CASSFPLDEQYF
>TRBV12-3/TRBV12-4|TRBJ1-1
CASRRGRLEAFF
>TRBV29-1|TRBJ2-7
CSVEDFGTGGYEQYF
>TRBV5-6|TRBJ1-1
CASSQDRGPEAFF
>TRBV19|TRBJ2-1
CAASGRQGFYNEQFF
>TRBV4-1|TRBJ1-5
CASSQVAGDNSNQPQHF
>TRBV7-7|TRBJ2-5
CASSDRTGILGETQYF
>TRBV29-1|TRBJ2-7
CSAEGGNTYEQYF
>TRBV13|TRBJ2-7
CASSFSGSRRSYEQYF
>TRBV28|TRBJ2-7
CASSLYRGASYEQYF
>TRBV12-3/TRBV12-4|TRBJ1-2
CASSPWGGSYGYTF
>TRBV6-1|TRBJ2-3
CASSFPELAGDTQYF
>TRBV6-1|TRBJ1-1
CASSERTPEAFF
>TRBV29-1|TRBJ2-2
CSAQVWTGELFF
>TRBV4-1|TRBJ1-1
CASKGGLIQEAFF
>TRBV15|TRBJ2-1
CATSGEHGRYNEQFF
>TRBV7-3|TRBJ1-2
CASSRDEGGYTF
>TRBV20-1|TRBJ2-7
CSARPGGGSYEQYF
>TRBV6-2/TRBV6-3|TRBJ1-1
CASLGTVNTEAFF
>TRBV21-1|TRBJ2-5
CASSKYRDKETQYF
>TRBV7-6|TRBJ1-1
CASSLDDTEAFF
>TRBV2|TRBJ2-3
CATKEGGGADTQYF
>TRBV29-1|TRBJ1-1
CSVFEGLNTEAFF
>TRBV20-1|TRBJ1-2
CSARDLSRASLYGYTF
>TRBV7-2|TRBJ2-7
CASSQRTAYEQYF
>TRBV7-9|TRBJ2-2
CASSGLASNTGELFF
>TRBV10-3|TRBJ2-1
CAISESRRVQDYNEQFF
>TRBV15|TRBJ2-1
CATSSPGTGHNEQFF
>TRBV25-1|TRBJ1-1
CASSEYPVDTNTEAFF
>TRBV6-1|TRBJ2-3
CASRIWALAGGSDTQYF
>TRBV2|TRBJ2-1
CASSENPGLADYTNEQFF
>TRBV12-3/TRBV12-4|TRBJ2-5
CASSIPGEEETQYF
>TRBV6-1|TRBJ1-3
CASSEVSALSGNTIYF
>TRBV20-1|TRBJ2-7
CSANGGGGVEMVEQYF
>TRBV19|TRBJ2-7
CASSRTASGNEQYF
>TRBV5-4|TRBJ2-1
CASSSPYNEQFF
>TRBV7-3|TRBJ2-6
CASSPLGGSSGANVLTF
>TRBV7-9|TRBJ1-1
CASSPTLGGTEAFF
>TRBV7-2|TRBJ2-5
CASSRRTPREETQYF
>TRBV7-9|TRBJ2-2
CASSLPSGSTGELFF
>TRBV7-6|TRBJ1-1
CASSELTRGGRGTEAFF
>TRBV25-1|TRBJ2-7
CASRQAYEQYF
>TRBV4-3|TRBJ2-7
CASSQGFSQTYEQYF
>TRBV29-1|TRBJ2-5
CSVMEGIQETQYF
>TRBV12-3/TRBV12-4|TRBJ2-2
CASESTGTGEPTGELFF
>TRBV2|TRBJ1-5
CASSAPPGVTKPQHF
>TRBV6-2/TRBV6-3|TRBJ2-7
CASGKLLQQYF
>TRBV9|TRBJ2-5
CASSVDILLAPNQETQYF